This T cell receptor beta chain came from a study of early T cells in non-severe SARS-CoV-2 infection. This clonotype has only a few counts. What it binds is unknown. This CDR3 comprises 17 residues. Trimming cost V 3 bases and J 2 bases, with 19 bases left between them. Per germline, CDR1 LGHNA and CDR2 YNFKEQ. Regarding the study as a whole: Matching results from VDJdb favored anti-spike CD8 responses, leaving private and CD4 specificities undetected.

Unique molecular identifiers were added to individual cDNA molecules. TCRdb processed the 5' RACE reads anew with MiXCR; each CDR3 protein has one entry. Of fewer than 25,000 distinct CDR3 sequences in the sample, roughly 3.6% are singletons; the top ten hold around 5.6%. This chain uses TRBV4-2 with TRBJ1-2; D unresolved. Sequencing input: whole blood. The origin of this receptor is an adult who was a healthcare worker with PCR-confirmed SARS-CoV-2 infection or an uninfected control (not recorded which). The CDR3 protein is CASSQAPGSGANYGYTF. The CDR3 coding sequence is TGTGCCAGCAGCCAGGCCCCGGGGAGCGGAGCAAACTATGGCTACACCTTC.